The TCR beta chain described here comes from a study of blood T cells in healthy people across ages. Study-level points and caveats: There were more naive CD4+ cells and higher diversity in long-lived donors than in aged donors.

About this clonotype itself: Its antigen is not known.

V lost 4 bases and J lost 0; bases outside the gene matches: 4. Germline loops: CDR1 MNHEY, CDR2 SVGEGT. This CDR3 is built from 15 residues. Alongside a J-beta primer mix, a sample-barcoded 5' primer served in a second PCR lasting about 7 to 11 cycles. TCRdb ran MiXCR on the 5' RACE reads and lists one entry per CDR3 protein. The sample shows roughly 650,000 distinct CDR3 sequences, 32% of them seen only once. The sample taken for sequencing was blood. The genes are TRBV6-2 or TRBV6-3 and TRBJ1-1; 8 nucleotides line up with TRBD1. This clonotype was sampled from a woman older than 75 in good health. This CDR3 is CASSSPTGVNTEAFF. The CDR3 DNA is TGTGCCAGCAGTTCCCCGACAGGGGTGAACACTGAAGCTTTCTTT.